This T cell receptor beta chain was identified during a study of OX40 agonist ivuxolimab in advanced cancers. Study-level findings and limits: There were also nonresponders showing low normalized T-cell clonal expansion.

This CDR3 region has 16 residues. Looked up from germline, CDR1 is LGHNA and CDR2 is YSLEER. The trim removed 4 bases at V and 7 bases at J, leaving 7 bases unmatched. TCRdb keeps only in-frame clones here, not all; method: immunoSEQ multiplex PCR. This sample carries tens of thousands of clones, approximately 89% of them seen once, and the ten largest clones take approximately 0.35%. Points on this clone: Its specificity is not known.

This sequence originates from an adult with an advanced solid tumor such as melanoma, head and neck, liver or kidney cancer. V usage is TRBV4-3 and J usage is TRBJ2-1; 13 bases fit TRBD2. The sequenced sample was CD4+ or CD8+ T cells sorted from blood, obtained in a trial of the OX40 agonist ivuxolimab. CDR3: CASSPWTSGGYNEQFF. The CDR3 nucleotides are TGCGCCAGCAGCCCTTGGACTAGCGGGGGTTATAATGAGCAGTTCTTC.